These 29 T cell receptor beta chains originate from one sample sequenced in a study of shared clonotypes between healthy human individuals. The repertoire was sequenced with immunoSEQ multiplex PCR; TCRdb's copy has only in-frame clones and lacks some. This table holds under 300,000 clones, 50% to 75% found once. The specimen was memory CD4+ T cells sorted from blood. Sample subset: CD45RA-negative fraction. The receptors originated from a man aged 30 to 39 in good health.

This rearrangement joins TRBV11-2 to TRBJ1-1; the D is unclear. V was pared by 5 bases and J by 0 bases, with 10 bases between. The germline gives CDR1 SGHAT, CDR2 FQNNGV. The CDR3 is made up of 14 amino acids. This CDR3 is CASSVDTMNTEAFF. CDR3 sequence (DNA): TGTGCCAGCAGCGTCGACACTATGAACACTGAAGCTTTCTTT.

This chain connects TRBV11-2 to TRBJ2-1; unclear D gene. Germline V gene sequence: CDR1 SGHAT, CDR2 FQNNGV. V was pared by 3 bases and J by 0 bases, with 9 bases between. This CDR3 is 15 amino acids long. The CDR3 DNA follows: TGTGCCAGCAGCTTTCAGACGGGCTCCTACAATGAGCAGTTCTTC. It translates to CASSFQTGSYNEQFF.

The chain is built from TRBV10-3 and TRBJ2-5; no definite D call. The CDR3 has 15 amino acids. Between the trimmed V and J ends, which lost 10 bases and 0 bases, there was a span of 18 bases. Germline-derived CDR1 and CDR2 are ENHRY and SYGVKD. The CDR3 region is CATRRFGGDQETQYF. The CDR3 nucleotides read TGTGCCACACGACGCTTTGGCGGAGACCAAGAGACCCAGTACTTC.

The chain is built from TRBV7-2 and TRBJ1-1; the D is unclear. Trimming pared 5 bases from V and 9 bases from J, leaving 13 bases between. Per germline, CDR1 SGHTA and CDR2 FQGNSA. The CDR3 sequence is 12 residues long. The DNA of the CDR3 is TGTGCCAGCAGCCTTATGCAGGTTAAAGCTTTCTTT. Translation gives CASSLMQVKAFF.

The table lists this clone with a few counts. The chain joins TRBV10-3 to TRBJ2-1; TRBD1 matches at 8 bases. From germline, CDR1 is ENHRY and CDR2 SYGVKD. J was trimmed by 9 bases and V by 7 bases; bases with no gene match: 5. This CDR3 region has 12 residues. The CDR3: CAINKGQGEQFF. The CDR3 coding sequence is TGTGCCATCAACAAAGGACAGGGTGAGCAGTTCTTC.

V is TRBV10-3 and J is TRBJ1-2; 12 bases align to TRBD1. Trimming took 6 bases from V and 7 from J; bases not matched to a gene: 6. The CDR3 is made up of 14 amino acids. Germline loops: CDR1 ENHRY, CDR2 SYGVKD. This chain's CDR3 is CAIRAGTGGFGYTF. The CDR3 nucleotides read TGTGCCATCAGAGCCGGGACAGGGGGCTTTGGCTACACCTTC.

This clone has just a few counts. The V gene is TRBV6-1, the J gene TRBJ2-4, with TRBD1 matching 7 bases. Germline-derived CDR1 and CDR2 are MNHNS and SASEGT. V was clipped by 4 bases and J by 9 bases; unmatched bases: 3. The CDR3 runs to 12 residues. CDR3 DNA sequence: TGTGCCAGCAGTGCCAACAGGGGCATTCAGTACTTC. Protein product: CASSANRGIQYF.

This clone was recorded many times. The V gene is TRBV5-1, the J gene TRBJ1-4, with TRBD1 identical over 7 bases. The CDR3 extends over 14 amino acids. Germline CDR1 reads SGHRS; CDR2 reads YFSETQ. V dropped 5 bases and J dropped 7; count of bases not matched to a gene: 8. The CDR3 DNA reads TGCGCCAGCAGGTCCGACAGGGAAGGTGAAAAACTGTTTTTT. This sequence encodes CASRSDREGEKLFF.

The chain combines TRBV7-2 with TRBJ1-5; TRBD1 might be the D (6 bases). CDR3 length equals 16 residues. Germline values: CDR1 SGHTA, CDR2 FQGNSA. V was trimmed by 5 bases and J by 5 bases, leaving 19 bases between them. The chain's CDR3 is CASSAPHAGDDQPQHF. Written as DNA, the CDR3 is TGTGCCAGCAGCGCCCCTCATGCAGGGGACGATCAGCCCCAGCATTTT.

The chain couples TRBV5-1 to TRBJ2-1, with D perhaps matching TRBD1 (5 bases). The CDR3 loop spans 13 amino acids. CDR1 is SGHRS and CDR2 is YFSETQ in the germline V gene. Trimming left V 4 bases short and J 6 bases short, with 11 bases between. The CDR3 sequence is CASSEPQGNEQFF. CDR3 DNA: TGCGCCAGCAGCGAACCTCAGGGCAATGAGCAGTTCTTC.

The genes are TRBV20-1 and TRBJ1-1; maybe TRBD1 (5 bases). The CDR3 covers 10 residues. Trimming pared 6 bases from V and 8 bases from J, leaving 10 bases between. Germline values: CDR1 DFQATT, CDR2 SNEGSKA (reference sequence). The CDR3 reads CSAVQAEAFF. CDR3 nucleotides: TGCAGTGCCGTACAGGCCGAAGCTTTCTTT.

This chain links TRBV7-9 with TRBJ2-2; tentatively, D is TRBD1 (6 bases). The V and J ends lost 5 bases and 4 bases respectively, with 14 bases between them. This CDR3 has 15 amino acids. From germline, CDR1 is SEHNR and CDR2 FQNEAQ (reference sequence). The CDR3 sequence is CASSRKVQGTGELFF. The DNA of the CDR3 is TGTGCCAGCAGCCGCAAAGTACAGGGCACCGGGGAGCTGTTTTTT.

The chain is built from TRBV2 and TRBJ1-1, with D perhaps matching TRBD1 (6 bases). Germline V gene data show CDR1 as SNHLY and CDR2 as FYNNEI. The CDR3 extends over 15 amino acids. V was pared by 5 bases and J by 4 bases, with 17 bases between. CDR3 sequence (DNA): TGTGCCAGCAGTCCTGACAGGCACCCATCCACTGAAGCTTTCTTT. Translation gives CASSPDRHPSTEAFF.

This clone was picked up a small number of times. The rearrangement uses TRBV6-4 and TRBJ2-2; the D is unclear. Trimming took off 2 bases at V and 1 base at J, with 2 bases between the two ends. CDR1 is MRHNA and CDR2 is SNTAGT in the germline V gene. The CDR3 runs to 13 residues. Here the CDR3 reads CASSDGNTGELFF. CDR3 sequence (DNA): TGTGCCAGCAGTGACGGGAACACCGGGGAGCTGTTTTTT.

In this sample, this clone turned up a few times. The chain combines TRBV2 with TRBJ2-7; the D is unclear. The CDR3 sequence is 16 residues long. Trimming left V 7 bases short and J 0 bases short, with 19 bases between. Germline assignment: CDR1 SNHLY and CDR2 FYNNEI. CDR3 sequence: CASTRSGGRGSYEQYF. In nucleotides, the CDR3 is TGTGCCAGCACAAGATCGGGCGGCCGAGGCTCCTACGAGCAGTACTTC.

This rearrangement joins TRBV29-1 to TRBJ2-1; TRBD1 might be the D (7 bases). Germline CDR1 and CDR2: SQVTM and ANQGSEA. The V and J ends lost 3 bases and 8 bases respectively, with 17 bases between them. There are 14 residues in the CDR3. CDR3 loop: CSVEGGRGADEQFF. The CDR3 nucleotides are TGCAGCGTTGAGGGGGGCAGGGGGGCGGATGAGCAGTTCTTC.

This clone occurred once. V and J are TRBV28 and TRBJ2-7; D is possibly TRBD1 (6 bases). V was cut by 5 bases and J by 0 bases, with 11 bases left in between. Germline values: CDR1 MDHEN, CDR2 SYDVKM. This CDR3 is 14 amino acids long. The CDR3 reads CASSPDSFSYEQYF. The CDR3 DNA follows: TGTGCCAGCAGTCCGGACAGCTTCTCCTACGAGCAGTACTTC.

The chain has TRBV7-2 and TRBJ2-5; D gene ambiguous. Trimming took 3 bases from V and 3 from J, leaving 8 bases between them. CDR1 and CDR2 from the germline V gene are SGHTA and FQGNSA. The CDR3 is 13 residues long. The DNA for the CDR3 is TGTGCCAGCAGCTTCAACCAAAAAGAGACCCAGTACTTC. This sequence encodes CASSFNQKETQYF.

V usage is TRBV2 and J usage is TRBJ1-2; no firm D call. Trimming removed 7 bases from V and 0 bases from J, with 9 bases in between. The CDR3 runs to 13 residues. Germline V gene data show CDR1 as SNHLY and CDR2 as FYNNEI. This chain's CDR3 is CASNLPPNYGYTF. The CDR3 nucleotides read TGTGCCAGCAATTTGCCTCCTAACTATGGCTACACCTTC.

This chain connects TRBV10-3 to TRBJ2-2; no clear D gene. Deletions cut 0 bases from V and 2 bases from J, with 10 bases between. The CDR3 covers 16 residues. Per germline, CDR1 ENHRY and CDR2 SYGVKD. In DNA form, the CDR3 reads TGTGCCATCAGTGAGTCGACGCTAACTAACACCGGGGAGCTGTTTTTT. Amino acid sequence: CAISESTLTNTGELFF.

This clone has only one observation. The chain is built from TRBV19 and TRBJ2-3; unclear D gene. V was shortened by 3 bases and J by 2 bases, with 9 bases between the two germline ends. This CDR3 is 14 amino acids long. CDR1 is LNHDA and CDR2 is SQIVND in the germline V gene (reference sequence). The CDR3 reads CASSIRLPTDTQYF. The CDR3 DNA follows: TGTGCCAGTAGTATTAGGTTGCCCACAGATACGCAGTATTTT. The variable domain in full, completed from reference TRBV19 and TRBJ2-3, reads DGGITQSPKYLFRKEGQNVTLSCEQNLNHDAMYWYRQDPGQGLRLIYYSQIVNDFQKGDIAEGYSVSREKKESFPLTVTSAQKNPTAFYLCASSIRLPTDTQYFGPGTRLTVL.

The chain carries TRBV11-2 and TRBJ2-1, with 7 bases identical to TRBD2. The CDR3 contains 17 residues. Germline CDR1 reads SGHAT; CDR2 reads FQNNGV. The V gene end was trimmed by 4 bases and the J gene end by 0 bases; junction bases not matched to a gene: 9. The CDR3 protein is CASSSLRGSGSYNEQFF. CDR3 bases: TGTGCCAGCAGCTCGCTTCGCGGGAGCGGCTCCTACAATGAGCAGTTCTTC. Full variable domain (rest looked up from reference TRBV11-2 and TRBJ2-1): EAGVAQSPRYKIIEKRQSVAFWCNPISGHATLYWYQQILGQGPKLLIQFQNNGVVDDSQLPKDRFSAERLKGVDSTLKIQPAKLEDSAVYLCASSSLRGSGSYNEQFFGPGTRLTVL.

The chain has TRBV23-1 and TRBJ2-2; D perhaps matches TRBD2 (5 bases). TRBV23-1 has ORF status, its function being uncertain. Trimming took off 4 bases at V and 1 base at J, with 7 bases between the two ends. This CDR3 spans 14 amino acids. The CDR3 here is CASSPRGNTGELFF. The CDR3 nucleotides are TGCGCCAGCAGTCCACGGGGGAACACCGGGGAGCTGTTTTTT.

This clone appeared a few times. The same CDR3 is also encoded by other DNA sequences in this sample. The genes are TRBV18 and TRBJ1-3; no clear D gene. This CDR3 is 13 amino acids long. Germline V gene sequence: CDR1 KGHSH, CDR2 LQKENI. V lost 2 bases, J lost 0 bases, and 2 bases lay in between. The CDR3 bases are TGTGCCAGCTCACCAGGCTCTGGAAACACCATATATTTT. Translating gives CASSPGSGNTIYF.

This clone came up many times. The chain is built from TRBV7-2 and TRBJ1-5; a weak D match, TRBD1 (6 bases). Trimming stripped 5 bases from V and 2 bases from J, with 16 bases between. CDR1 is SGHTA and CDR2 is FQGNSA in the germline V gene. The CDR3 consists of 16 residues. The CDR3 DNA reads TGTGCCAGCAGCCCCGGGGGCGGTATCCGCAATCAGCCCCAGCATTTT. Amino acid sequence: CASSPGGGIRNQPQHF.

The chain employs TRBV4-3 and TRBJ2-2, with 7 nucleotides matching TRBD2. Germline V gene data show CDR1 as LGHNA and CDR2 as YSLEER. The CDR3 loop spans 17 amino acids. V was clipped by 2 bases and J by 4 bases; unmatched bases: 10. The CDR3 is CASSQSHGGGPTGELFF. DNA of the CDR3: TGCGCCAGCAGCCAAAGTCACGGGGGAGGGCCCACCGGGGAGCTGTTTTTT.

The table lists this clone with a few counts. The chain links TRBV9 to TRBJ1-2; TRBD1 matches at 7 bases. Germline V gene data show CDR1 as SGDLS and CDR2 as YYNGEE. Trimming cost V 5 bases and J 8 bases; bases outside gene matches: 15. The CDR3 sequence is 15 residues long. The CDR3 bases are TGTGCCAGCAGTTCCTACTTCGGGACAGCCAGCGGCTACACCTTC. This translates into CASSSYFGTASGYTF. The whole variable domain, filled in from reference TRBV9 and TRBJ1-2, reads DSGVTQTPKHLITATGQRVTLRCSPRSGDLSVYWYQQSLDQGLQFLIQYYNGEERAKGNILERFSAQQFPDLHSELNLSSLELGDSALYFCASSSYFGTASGYTFGSGTRLTVV.

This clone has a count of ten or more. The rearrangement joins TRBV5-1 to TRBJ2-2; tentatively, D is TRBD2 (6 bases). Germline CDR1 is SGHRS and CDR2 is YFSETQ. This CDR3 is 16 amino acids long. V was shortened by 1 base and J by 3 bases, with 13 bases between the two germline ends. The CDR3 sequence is CASSLPGGPHTGELFF. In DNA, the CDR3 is TGCGCCAGCAGCTTGCCAGGAGGGCCCCACACCGGGGAGCTGTTTTTT.

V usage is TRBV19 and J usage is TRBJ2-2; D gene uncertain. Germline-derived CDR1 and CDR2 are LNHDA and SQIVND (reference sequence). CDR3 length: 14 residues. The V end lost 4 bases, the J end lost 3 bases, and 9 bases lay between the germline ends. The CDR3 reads CASSNGTYTGELFF. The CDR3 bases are TGTGCCAGTAGTAACGGAACCTACACCGGGGAGCTGTTTTTT.